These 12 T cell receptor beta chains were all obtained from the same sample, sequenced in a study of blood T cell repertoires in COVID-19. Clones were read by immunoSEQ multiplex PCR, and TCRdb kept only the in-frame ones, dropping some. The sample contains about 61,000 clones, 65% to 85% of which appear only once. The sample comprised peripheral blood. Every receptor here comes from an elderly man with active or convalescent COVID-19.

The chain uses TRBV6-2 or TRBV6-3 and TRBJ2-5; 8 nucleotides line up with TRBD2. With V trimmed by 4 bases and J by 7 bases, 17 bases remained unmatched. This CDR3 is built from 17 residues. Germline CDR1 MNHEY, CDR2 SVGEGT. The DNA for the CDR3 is TGTGCCAGCAGTTTCGCGGGGGGACTTGTAAAAAGGTTGACCCAGTACTTC. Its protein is CASSFAGGLVKRLTQYF.

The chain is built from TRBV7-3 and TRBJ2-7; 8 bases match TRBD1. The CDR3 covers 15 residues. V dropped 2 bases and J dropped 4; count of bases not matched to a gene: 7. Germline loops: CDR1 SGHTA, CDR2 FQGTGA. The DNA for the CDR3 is TGTGCCAGCAGCTTACGGCCAGGGGGCCCTTACGAGCAGTACTTC. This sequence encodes CASSLRPGGPYEQYF. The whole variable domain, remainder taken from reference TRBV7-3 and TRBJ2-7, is GAGVSQTPSNKVTEKGKYVELRCDPISGHTALYWYRQSLGQGPEFLIYFQGTGAADDSGLPNDRFFAVRPEGSVSTLKIQRTERGDSAVYLCASSLRPGGPYEQYFGPGTRLTVT.

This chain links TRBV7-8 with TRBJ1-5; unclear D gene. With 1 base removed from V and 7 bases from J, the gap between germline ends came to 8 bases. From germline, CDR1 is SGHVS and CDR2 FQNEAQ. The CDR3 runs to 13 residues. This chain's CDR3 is CASSLGQFQPQHF. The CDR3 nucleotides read TGTGCCAGCAGCTTAGGCCAGTTCCAGCCCCAGCATTTT.

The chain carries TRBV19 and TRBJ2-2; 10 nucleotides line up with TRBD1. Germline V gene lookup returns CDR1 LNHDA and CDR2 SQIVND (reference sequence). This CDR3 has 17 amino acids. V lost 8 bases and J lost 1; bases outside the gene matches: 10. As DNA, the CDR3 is TGTGCCAGTTCAAGCCAGACAGGGGGCGGGAACACCGGGGAGCTGTTTTTT. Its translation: CASSSQTGGGNTGELFF.

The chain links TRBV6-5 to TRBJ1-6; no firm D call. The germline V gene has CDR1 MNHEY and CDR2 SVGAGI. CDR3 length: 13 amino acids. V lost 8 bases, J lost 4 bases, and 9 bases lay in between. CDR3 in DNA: TGTGCCAGCCGGCTACTATATAATTCACCCCTCCACTTT. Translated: CASRLLYNSPLHF.

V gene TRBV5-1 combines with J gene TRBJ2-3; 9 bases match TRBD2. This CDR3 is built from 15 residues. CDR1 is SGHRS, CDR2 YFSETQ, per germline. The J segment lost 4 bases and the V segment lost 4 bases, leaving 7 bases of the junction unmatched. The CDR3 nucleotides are TGCGCCAGCAGCACAACCGGGACTAGCTCAGATACGCAGTATTTT. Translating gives CASSTTGTSSDTQYF. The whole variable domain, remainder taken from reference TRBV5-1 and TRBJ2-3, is KAGVTQTPRYLIKTRGQQVTLSCSPISGHRSVSWYQQTPGQGLQFLFEYFSETQRNKGNFPGRFSGRQFSNSRSEMNVSTLELGDSALYLCASSTTGTSSDTQYFGPGTRLTVL.

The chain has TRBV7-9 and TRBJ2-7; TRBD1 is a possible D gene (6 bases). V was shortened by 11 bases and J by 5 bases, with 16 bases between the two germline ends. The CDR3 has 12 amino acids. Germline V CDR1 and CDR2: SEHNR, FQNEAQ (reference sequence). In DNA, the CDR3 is TGTGCCTCGGGTCGTGGGGGCCACGAGCAGTACTTC. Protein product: CASGRGGHEQYF. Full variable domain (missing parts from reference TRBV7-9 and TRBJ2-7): DTGVSQNPRHKITKRGQNVTFRCDPISEHNRLYWYRQTLGQGPEFLTYFQNEAQLEKSRLLSDRFSAERPKGSFSTLEIQRTEQGDSAMYLCASGRGGHEQYFGPGTRLTVT.

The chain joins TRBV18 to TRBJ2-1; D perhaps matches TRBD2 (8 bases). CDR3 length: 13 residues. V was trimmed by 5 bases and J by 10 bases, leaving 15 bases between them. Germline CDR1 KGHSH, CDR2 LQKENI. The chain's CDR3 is CASSSGGDSEQFF. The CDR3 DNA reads TGTGCCAGCTCATCGGGGGGGGACAGCGAGCAGTTCTTC.

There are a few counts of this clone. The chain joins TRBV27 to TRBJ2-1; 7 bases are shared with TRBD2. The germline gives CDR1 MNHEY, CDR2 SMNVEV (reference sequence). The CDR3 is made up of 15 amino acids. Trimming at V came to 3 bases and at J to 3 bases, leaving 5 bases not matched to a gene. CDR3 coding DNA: TGTGCCAGCAGTTTGGCTAGCGGAGTCTACAATGAGCAGTTCTTC. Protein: CASSLASGVYNEQFF.

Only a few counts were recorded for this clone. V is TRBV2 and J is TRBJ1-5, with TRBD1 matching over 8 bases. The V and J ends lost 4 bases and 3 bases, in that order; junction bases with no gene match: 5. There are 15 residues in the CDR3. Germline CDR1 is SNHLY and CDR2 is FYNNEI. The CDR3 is CASSAGTGVNQPQHF. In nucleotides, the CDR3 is TGTGCCAGCAGTGCCGGGACAGGAGTCAATCAGCCCCAGCATTTT.

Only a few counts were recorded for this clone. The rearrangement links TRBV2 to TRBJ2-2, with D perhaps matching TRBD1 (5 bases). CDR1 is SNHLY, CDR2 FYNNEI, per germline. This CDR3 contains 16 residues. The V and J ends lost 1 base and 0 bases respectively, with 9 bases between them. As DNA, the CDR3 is TGTGCCAGCAGTGAAGGCAGGGTCGCGAACACCGGGGAGCTGTTTTTT. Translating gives CASSEGRVANTGELFF.

CDR3 in amino acids: CASSSRTSGGFSEQFF. CDR3 nucleotide sequence: TGCGCCAGCAGCTCCCGGACTAGCGGGGGGTTTAGTGAGCAGTTCTTC. The J gene is TRBJ2-1, the V gene TRBV5-1, with 14 bases matching TRBD2. The germline V gene has CDR1 SGHRS and CDR2 YFSETQ. This CDR3 has 16 amino acids. The J segment lost 9 bases and the V segment lost 3 bases, leaving 8 bases of the junction unmatched.